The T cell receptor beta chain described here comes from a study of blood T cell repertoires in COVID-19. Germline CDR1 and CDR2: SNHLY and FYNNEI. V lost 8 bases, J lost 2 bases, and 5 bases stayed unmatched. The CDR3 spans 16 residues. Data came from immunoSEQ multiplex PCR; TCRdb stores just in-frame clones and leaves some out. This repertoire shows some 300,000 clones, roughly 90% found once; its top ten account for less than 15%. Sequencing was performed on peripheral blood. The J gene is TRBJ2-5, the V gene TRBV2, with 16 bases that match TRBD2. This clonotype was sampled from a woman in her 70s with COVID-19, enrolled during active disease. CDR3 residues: CASRPGLAGGQETQYF. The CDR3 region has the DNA TGTGCCAGCCGTCCGGGACTAGCGGGGGGGCAAGAGACCCAGTACTTC. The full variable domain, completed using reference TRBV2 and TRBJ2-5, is EPEVTQTPSHQVTQMGQEVILRCVPISNHLYFYWYRQILGQKVEFLVSFYNNEISEKSEIFDDQFSVERPDGSNFTLKIRSTKLEDSAMYFCASRPGLAGGQETQYFGPGTRLLVL.